This entry is about one TCR beta chain. Its antigen is not identified. The data belong to a study of siplizumab effects on memory and regulatory T cells. Regarding the study as a whole: Unstimulated subsets accounted for the mapping of only a minor share of the clones that were alloreactive.

Data came from immunoSEQ multiplex PCR; TCRdb stores just in-frame clones and leaves some out. The sample carries approximately 100,000 clones, about 93% recorded once. The sequenced sample consisted of Tregs sorted from blood. The sequence was obtained from a human donor in good health.

CDR3 bases: TGTGCCAGCAGCTTTCGAAATACGCAGTATTTT. Its protein product is CASSFRNTQYF. The V call is TRBV5-8, the J call TRBJ2-3; D is undetermined. Germline V gene data show CDR1 as SGHTS and CDR2 as YDEGEE. The CDR3 length is 11 residues. The V end was cut by 2 bases, the J end by 7 bases, with 5 bases between. Based on the CDR3 plus reference TRBV5-8 and TRBJ2-3, the full variable domain is EAGVTQSPTHLIKTRGQQATLRCSPISGHTSVYWYQQALGLGLQFLLWYDEGEERNRGNFPPRFSGRQFPNYSSELNVNALELEDSALYLCASSFRNTQYFGPGTRLTVL.